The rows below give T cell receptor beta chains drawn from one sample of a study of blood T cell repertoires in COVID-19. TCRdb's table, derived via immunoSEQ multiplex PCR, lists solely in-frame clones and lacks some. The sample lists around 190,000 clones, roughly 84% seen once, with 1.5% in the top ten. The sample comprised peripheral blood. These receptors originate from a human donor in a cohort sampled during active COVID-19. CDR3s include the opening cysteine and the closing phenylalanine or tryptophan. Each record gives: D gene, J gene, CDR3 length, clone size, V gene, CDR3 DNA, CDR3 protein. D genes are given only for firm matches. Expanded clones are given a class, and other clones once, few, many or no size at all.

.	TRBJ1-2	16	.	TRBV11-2	.	CASSFGQGTTRAATTF
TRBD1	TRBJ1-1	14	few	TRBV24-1	TGTGCCACCAGTGAGGGGACAGGGGGCACTGAAGCTTTCTTT	CATSEGTGGTEAFF
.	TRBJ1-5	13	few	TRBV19	TGTGCCAGTAAAGGGGTCGGCAATCAGCCCCAGCATTTT	CASKGVGNQPQHF
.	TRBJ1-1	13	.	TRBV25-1	TGTGCCAGCAGTGATCCGGGGTTGCCTGAAGCTTTCTTT	CASSDPGLPEAFF
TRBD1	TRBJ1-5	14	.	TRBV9	TGTGCCAGCAGCCCAACAGGGGTTTATCAGCCCCAGCATTTT	CASSPTGVYQPQHF
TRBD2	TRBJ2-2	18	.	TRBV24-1	TGTGCCACCAGTGATTCCCCTACTAGCGGGGGGAACACCGGGGAGCTGTTTTTT	CATSDSPTSGGNTGELFF
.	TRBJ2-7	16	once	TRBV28	TGTGCCAGCAGTCCGGGAGGCGGACAGTCCTACTACGAGCAGTACTTC	CASSPGGGQSYYEQYF
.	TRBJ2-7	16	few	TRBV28	TGTGCCAGCAGTTCCGCCCGGACAGCGATACCCTACGAGCAGTACTTC	CASSSARTAIPYEQYF
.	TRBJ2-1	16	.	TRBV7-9	TGTGCCAGCAGCTTAGTGTCGGCGGGGAATAAGAATGAGCAGTTCTTC	CASSLVSAGNKNEQFF
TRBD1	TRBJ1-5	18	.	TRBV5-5	TGTGCCAGCAGCTTGGTCACAGGGGCCGGTTATAGCAATCAGCCCCAGCATTTT	CASSLVTGAGYSNQPQHF
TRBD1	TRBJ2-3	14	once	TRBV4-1	TGCGCCAGCAGCCAAGGGACAGGGTCGGATACGCAGTATTTT	CASSQGTGSDTQYF
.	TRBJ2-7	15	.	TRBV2	TGTGCCAGCGGGGGCGGGACAGTTGATTGGTACGAGCAGTACTTC	CASGGGTVDWYEQYF
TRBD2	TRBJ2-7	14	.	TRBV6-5	TGTGCCAGCAGTTACCTAGCGGGCTCCTACGAGCAGTACTTC	CASSYLAGSYEQYF
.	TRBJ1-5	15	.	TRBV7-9	TGTGCCAGCAGCTTAGGATCAGGGAGCAATCAGCCCCAGCATTTT	CASSLGSGSNQPQHF
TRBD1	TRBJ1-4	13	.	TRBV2	TGTGCCAGCAGTGGGACAGGGGCCTCTAAACTGTTTTTT	CASSGTGASKLFF
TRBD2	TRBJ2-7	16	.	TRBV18	TGTGCCAGCTCACCAAGGGGCCGGGAGGGATCCTACGAGCAGTACTTC	CASSPRGREGSYEQYF
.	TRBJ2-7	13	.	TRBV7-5	TGTGCCAGAAGCTTAGGAGGACATTACGAGCAGTACTTC	CARSLGGHYEQYF
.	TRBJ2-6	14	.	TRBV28	TGTGCCAGCAGTTACTACTCTGGGGCCAACGTCCTGACTTTC	CASSYYSGANVLTF
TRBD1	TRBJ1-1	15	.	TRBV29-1	TGCAGCGTACAGGGACAGGGAGGTCCGATCACTGAAGCTTTCTTT	CSVQGQGGPITEAFF
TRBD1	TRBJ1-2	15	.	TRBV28	TGTGCCAGCAGTCCTGGGGACAGTTTTAACTATGGCTACACCTTC	CASSPGDSFNYGYTF
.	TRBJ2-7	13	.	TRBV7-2	TGTGCCAGCAGCCACGGGGGAGTATACGAGCAGTACTTC	CASSHGGVYEQYF
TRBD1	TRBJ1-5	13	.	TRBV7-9	TGTGCCAGCAGCCCGACAGGGTCTCAGCCCCAGCATTTT	CASSPTGSQPQHF
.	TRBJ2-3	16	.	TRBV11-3	TGTGCCAGCAGCCCAACGGGCGGGTTAGGCACAGATACGCAGTATTTT	CASSPTGGLGTDTQYF
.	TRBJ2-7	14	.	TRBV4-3	TGCGCCAGCAGCCAAGATCTGGGCGTTTACGAGCAGTACTTC	CASSQDLGVYEQYF
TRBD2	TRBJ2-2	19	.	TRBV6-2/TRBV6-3	TGTGCCAGCAGTTACTCGACTAGCGGGGGGGCCACGGGCACCGGGGAGCTGTTTTTT	CASSYSTSGGATGTGELFF
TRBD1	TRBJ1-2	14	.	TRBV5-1	TGCGCCAGCAGCTTTAGACAGGGGATCTATGGCTACACCTTC	CASSFRQGIYGYTF
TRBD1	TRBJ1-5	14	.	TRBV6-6	TGTGCCAGCAGAGGACAGGAAAAGGGTCAGCCCCAGCATTTT	CASRGQEKGQPQHF
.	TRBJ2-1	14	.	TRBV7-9	TGTGCCAGCAGCTTAGTGGGCCCTTACAATGAGCAGTTCTTC	CASSLVGPYNEQFF
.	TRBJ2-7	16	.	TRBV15	TGTGCCACCAGCAGAGACAGGGCGCTGCTAACCTACGAGCAGTACTTC	CATSRDRALLTYEQYF
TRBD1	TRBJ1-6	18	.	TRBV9	TGTGCCAGCAGCGTAGGGACAGGGGAGAGCTCCTATAATTCACCCCTCCACTTT	CASSVGTGESSYNSPLHF
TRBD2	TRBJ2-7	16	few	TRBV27	TGTGCCAGCAGTTTAGCCCCCGGCGGGAGCTCCCACGAGCAGTACTTC	CASSLAPGGSSHEQYF
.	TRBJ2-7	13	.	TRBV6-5	TGTGCCAGCATTCCACTCAATTCCTACGAGCAGTACTTC	CASIPLNSYEQYF
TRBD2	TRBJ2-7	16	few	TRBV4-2	TGTGCCAGCAGCCCTTCGACTAGCGGGAGGGGGCACGAGCAGTACTTC	CASSPSTSGRGHEQYF
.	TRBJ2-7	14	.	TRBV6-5	TGTGCCAGCAGCCTATTTAGGCGGTCCTACGAGCAGTACTTC	CASSLFRRSYEQYF
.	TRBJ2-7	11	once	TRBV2	TGTGCCAGCAGTGAATACAACGAGCAGTACTTC	CASSEYNEQYF
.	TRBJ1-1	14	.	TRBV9	TGTGCCAGCAGCGTAGCAGGGGCTGGCACTGAAGCTTTCTTT	CASSVAGAGTEAFF
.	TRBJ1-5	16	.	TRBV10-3	TGTGCCATCAGTGAAGTTCGGACACTAAGCAATCAGCCCCAGCATTTT	CAISEVRTLSNQPQHF
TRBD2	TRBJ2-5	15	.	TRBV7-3	TGTGCCAGCAGCCCGGTAGCGGGACGGCGGGAGACCCAGTACTTC	CASSPVAGRRETQYF
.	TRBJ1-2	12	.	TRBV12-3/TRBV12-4	TGTGCCAGCAGTTTCCCAGGGGCCGGCTACACCTTC	CASSFPGAGYTF
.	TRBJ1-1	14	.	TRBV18	TGTGCCAGCTCACCACCGGCGGCGAACACTGAAGCTTTCTTT	CASSPPAANTEAFF
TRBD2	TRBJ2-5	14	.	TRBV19	TGTGCCAGTAGTAGAGCGGGGGCGGGGGAGACCCAGTACTTC	CASSRAGAGETQYF
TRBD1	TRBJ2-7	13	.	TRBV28	TGTGCCACCGGGTGGACAGGTTTCTACGAGCAGTACTTC	CATGWTGFYEQYF
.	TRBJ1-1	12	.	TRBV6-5	TGTGCCAGCAGTTACTCGGGCAATGAAGCTTTCTTT	CASSYSGNEAFF
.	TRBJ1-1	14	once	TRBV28	TGTGCCAGCAGCTCCCCCTTGCGCGGAACTGAAGCTTTCTTT	CASSSPLRGTEAFF
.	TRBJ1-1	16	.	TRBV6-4	TGTGCCACCCGAGGGCAGCCATTGCCAATGAACACTGAAGCTTTCTTT	CATRGQPLPMNTEAFF
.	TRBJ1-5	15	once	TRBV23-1	TGCGCCAGCAGTCGTAAGGGGCATAGCAATCAGCCCCAGCATTTT	CASSRKGHSNQPQHF
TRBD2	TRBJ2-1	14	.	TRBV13	TGTGCCAGCAGCTTACGCCCGGGGGGGAATGAGCAGTTCTTC	CASSLRPGGNEQFF
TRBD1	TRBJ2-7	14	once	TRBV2	TGTGCCAGCAGGGGGGACAGGGAGAAGAGCGAGCAGTACTTC	CASRGDREKSEQYF
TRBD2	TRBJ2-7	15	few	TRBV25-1	TGTGCCAGCAGTGAAGGACGGGAGGCTTTGAACGAGCAGTACTTC	CASSEGREALNEQYF
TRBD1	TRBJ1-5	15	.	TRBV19	TGTGCCAGTAGATCAGGGGGTCTGAGCAATCAGCCCCAGCATTTT	CASRSGGLSNQPQHF
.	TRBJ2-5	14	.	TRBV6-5	TGTGCCAGCAGTTCCGCTCGAGCGGAAGAGACCCAGTACTTC	CASSSARAEETQYF
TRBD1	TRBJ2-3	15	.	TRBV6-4	TGTGCCAGCAGCACGGGACAGGGGGGAACAGATACGCAGTATTTT	CASSTGQGGTDTQYF
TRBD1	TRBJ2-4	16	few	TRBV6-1	TGTGCCAGCAGTGAACCGGGACAGGGACCCAAAAACATTCAGTACTTC	CASSEPGQGPKNIQYF
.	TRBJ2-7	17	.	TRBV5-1	TGCGCCAGCAGCTTGGATTCGGAGGACAGAACCTCCTACGAGCAGTACTTC	CASSLDSEDRTSYEQYF
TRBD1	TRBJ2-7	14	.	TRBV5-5	TGTGCCAGCAGCTTAGGGCAGGGGGAATACGAGCAGTACTTC	CASSLGQGEYEQYF
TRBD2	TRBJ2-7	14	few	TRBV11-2	TGTGCCAGCAGCTCCCCAGGGACTATTATCGAGCAGTACTTC	CASSSPGTIIEQYF
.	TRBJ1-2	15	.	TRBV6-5	TGTGCCAGCAGCGCGGGACGGCAAGCTAACTATGGCTACACCTTC	CASSAGRQANYGYTF
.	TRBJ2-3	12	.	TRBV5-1	TGCGCCAGCAGGGACTACGGAGATACGCAGTATTTT	CASRDYGDTQYF